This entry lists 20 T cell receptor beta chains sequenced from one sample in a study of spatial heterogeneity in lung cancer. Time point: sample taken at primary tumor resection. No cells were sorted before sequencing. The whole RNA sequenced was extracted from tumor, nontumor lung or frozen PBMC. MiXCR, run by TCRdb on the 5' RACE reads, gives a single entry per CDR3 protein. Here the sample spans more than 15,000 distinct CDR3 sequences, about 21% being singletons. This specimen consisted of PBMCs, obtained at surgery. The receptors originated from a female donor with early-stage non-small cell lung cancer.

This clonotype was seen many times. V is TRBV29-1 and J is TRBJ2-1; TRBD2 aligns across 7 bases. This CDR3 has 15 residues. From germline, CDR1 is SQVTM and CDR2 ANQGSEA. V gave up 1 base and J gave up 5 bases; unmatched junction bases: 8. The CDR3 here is CSVEGPLADNNEQFF. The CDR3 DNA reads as TGCAGCGTTGAAGGTCCGCTAGCGGATAACAATGAGCAGTTCTTC.

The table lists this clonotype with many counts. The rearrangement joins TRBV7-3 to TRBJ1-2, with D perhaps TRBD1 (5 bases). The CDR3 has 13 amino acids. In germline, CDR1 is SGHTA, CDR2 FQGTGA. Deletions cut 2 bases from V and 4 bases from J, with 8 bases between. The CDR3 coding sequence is TGTGCCAGCAGCTTAGGGGGTATCTATGGCTACACCTTC. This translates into CASSLGGIYGYTF.

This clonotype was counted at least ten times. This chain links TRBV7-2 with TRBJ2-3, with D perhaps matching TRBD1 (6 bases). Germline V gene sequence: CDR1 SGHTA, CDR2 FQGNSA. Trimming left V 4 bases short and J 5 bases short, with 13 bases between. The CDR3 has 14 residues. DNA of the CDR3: TGTGCCAGCAGCTATAAAACAGGGATAGATACGCAGTATTTT. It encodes CASSYKTGIDTQYF.

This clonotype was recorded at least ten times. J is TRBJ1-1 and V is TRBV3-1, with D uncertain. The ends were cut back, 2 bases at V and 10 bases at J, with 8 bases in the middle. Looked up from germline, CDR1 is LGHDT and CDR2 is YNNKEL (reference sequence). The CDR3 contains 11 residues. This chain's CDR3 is CASSQRTVAFF. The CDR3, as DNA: TGTGCCAGCAGCCAAAGGACGGTAGCTTTCTTT.

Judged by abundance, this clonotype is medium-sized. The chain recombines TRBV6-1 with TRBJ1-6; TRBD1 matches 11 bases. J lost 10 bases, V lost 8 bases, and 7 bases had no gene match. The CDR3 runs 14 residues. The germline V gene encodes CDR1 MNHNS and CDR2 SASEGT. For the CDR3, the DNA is TGTGCCAGCCAGCCAGGGACAGGGGGATCACCCCTCCACTTT. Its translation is CASQPGTGGSPLHF.

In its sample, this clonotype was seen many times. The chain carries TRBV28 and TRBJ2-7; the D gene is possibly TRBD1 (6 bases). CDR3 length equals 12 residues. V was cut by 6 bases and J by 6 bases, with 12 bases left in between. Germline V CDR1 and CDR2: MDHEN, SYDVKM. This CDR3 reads CASRPGQFEQYF. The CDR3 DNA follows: TGTGCCAGCAGACCCGGACAGTTCGAGCAGTACTTC.

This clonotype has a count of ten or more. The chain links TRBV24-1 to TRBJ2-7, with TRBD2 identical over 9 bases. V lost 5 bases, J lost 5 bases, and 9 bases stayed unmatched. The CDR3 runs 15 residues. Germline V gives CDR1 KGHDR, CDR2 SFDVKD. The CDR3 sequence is CATSAGGSGSHEQYF. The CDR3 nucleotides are TGTGCCACCAGTGCCGGTGGTAGCGGGAGCCACGAGCAGTACTTC.

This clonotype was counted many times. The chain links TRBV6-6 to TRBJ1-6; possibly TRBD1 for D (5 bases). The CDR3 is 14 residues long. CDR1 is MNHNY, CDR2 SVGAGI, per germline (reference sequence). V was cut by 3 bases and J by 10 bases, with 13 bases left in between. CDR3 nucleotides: TGTGCCAGCAGTTATATGGGGCAGAGCTCACCCCTCCACTTT. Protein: CASSYMGQSSPLHF.

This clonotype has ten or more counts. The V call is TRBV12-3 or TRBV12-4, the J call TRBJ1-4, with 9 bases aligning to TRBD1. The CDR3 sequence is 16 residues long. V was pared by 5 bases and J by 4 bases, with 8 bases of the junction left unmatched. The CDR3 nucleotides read TGTGCCAGCAGTCCAGCCGGGACAGGGATTAATGAAAAACTGTTTTTT. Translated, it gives CASSPAGTGINEKLFF.

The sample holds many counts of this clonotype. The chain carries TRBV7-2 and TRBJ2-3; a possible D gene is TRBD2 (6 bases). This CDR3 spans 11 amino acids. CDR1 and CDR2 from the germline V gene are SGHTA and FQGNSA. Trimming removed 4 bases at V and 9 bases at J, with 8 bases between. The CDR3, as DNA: TGTGCCAGCAGCTCCCGGGGGACGCAGTATTTT. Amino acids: CASSSRGTQYF.

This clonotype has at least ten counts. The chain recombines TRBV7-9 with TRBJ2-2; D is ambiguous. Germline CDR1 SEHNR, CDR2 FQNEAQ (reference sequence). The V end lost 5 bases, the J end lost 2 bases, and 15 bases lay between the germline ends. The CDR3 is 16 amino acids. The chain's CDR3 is CASSPLGRRNTGELFF. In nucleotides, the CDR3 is TGTGCCAGCAGCCCACTCGGGCGGCGAAACACCGGGGAGCTGTTTTTT.

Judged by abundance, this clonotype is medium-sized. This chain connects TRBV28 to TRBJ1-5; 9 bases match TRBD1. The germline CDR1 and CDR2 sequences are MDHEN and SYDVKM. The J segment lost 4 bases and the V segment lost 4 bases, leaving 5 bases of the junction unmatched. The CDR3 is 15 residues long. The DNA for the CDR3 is TGTGCCAGCAGTTCCGGCGGGACAGGGAATCAGCCCCAGCATTTT. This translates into CASSSGGTGNQPQHF. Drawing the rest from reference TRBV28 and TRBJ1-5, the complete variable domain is DVKVTQSSRYLVKRTGEKVFLECVQDMDHENMFWYRQDPGLGLRLIYFSYDVKMKEKGDIPEGYSVSREKKERFSLILESASTNQTSMYLCASSSGGTGNQPQHFGDGTRLSIL.

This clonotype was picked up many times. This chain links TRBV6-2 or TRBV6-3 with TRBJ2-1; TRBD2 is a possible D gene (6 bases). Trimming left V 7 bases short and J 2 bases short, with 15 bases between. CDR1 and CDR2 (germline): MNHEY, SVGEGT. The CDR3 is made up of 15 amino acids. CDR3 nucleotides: TGTGCCAGCATCCTTAGCGGCCTACCCTACAATGAGCAGTTCTTC. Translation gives CASILSGLPYNEQFF.

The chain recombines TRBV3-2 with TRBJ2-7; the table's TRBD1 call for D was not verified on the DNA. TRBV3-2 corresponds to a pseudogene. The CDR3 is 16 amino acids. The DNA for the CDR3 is TGTGCCAGCAGCCTAATGGAAGGTGGGCTGGTATACGAGCAGTACTTC. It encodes CASSLMEGGLVYEQYF.

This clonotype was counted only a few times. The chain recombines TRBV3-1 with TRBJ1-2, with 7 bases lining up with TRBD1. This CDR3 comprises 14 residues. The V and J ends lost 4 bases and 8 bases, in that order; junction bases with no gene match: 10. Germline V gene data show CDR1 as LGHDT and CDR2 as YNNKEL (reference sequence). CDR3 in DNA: TGTGCCAGCAGCCGACCCGACAGGGTGGGCGGCTACACCTTC. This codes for CASSRPDRVGGYTF.

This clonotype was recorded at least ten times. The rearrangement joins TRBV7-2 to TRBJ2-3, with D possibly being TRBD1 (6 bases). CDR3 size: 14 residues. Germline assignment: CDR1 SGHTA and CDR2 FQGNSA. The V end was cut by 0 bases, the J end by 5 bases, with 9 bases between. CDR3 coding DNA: TGTGCCAGCAGCTTAGCCCTACAGGGAGATACGCAGTATTTT. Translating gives CASSLALQGDTQYF.

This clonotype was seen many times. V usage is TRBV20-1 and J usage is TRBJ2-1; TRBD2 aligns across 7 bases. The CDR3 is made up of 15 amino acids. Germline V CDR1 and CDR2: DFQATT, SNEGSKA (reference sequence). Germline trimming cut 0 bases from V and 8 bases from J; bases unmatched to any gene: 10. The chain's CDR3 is CSARDRRELIDEQFF. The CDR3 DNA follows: TGCAGTGCTAGAGATCGGCGGGAGCTGATCGATGAGCAGTTCTTC.

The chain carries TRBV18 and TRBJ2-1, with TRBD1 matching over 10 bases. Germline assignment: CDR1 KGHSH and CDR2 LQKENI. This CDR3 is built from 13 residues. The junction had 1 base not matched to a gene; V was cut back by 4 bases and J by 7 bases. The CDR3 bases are TGTGCCAGCTCACGGGACAGGGGAAATGAGCAGTTCTTC. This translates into CASSRDRGNEQFF.

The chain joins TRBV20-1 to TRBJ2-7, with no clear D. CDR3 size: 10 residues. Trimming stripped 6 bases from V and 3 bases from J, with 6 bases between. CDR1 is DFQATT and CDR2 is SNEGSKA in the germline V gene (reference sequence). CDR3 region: CSAIDYEQYF. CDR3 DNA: TGCAGTGCCATCGACTACGAGCAGTACTTC.

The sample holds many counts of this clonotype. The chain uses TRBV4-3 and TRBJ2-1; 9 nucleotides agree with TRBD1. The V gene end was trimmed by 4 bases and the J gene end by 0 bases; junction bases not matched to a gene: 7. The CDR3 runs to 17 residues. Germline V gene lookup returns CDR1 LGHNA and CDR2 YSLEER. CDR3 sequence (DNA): TGCGCCAGCAGCCCGGAGCCGGGACAGGGCTCCTACAATGAGCAGTTCTTC. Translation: CASSPEPGQGSYNEQFF.